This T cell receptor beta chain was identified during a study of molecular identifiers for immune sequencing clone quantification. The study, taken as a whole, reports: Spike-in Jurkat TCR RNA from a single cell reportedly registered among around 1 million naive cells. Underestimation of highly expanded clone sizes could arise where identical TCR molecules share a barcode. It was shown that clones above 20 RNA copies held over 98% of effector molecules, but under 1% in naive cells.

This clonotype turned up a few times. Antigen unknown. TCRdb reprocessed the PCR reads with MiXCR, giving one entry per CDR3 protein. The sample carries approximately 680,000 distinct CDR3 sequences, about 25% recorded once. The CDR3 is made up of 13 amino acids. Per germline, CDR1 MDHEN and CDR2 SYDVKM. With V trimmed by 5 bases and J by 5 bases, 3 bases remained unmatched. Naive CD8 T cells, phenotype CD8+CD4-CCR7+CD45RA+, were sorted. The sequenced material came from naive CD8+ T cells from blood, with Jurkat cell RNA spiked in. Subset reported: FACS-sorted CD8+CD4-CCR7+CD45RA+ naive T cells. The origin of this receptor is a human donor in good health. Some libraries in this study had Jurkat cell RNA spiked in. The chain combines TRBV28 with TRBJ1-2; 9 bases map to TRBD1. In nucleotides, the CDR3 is TGTGCCAGCAGTCAACAGGGGGCGTATGGCTACACCTTC. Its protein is CASSQQGAYGYTF.